This T cell receptor (beta chain) comes out of a study of T cell responses to AZD1222 COVID-19 vaccine. Findings of the study overall: Elevations in Spike-specific TCR breadth and depth followed administration of two AZD1222 doses. Clonal diversity may have been underestimated, and the donors were mostly white British, with more females than males. Across spike, vaccine-associated CD4 TCRs were found, dominant at 160-218 and 743-854.

Germline values: CDR1 LNHDA, CDR2 SQIVND (reference sequence). Between the trimmed V and J ends, which lost 3 bases and 4 bases, there was a span of 15 bases. The CDR3 loop spans 15 amino acids. This clone was counted once. The antigen is undetermined. Method: immunoSEQ multiplex PCR; TCRdb's copy keeps in-frame clones and lacks some. The sample records roughly 170,000 clones, 94% being singletons. Sample: peripheral blood, taken 28 days after the second AZD1222 dose. This TCR was recovered from an adult who received the AZD1222 COVID-19 vaccine. The chain employs TRBV19 and TRBJ1-1, with TRBD1 as a possible D gene (6 bases). The CDR3 reads CASSITIGGGTEAFF. The CDR3 DNA is TGTGCCAGTAGTATTACCATAGGAGGGGGCACTGAAGCTTTCTTT.